These 4 T cell receptor beta chains originate from one sample sequenced in a study of OX40 agonist ivuxolimab in advanced cancers. The data were produced by immunoSEQ multiplex PCR, yet TCRdb's version contains in-frame clones alone and is incomplete. The top ten hold under 1% of the sample, which has around 81,000 clones, around 89% seen once. Sequences were derived from CD4+ or CD8+ T cells sorted from blood, sampled in a trial of the OX40 agonist ivuxolimab. The source is an adult with an advanced solid tumor such as melanoma, head and neck, liver or kidney cancer.

The V and J genes are TRBV6-6 and TRBJ2-7, with a possible D match to TRBD1 (7 bases). CDR1 and CDR2 from the germline V gene are MNHNY and SVGAGI (reference sequence). Trimming shortened V by 7 bases and J by 2 bases, and 21 bases separated the two germline ends. This CDR3 spans 16 amino acids. CDR3 DNA: TGTGCCAGCAACAGTTACAACAGGGGAGGTCCCTACGAGCAGTACTTC. Its translation is CASNSYNRGGPYEQYF.

The chain uses TRBV18 and TRBJ1-1; TRBD1 might be the D (5 bases). The length of the CDR3 is 14 residues. V was pared by 3 bases and J by 3 bases, with 11 bases between. CDR1 and CDR2 (germline): KGHSH, LQKENI. CDR3 nucleotides: TGTGCCAGCTCACCGGGGCGCGGGGACACTGAAGCTTTCTTT. This encodes CASSPGRGDTEAFF.

The gene calls are TRBV7-6 and TRBJ2-2, with D perhaps TRBD1 (6 bases). The germline V and J ends were trimmed by 5 bases and 0 bases, with 10 bases remaining between them. Per germline, CDR1 SGHVS and CDR2 FNYEAQ. This CDR3 comprises 15 residues. CDR3 in DNA: TGTGCCAGCAGCACCGGGACACCGAACACCGGGGAGCTGTTTTTT. Its protein product is CASSTGTPNTGELFF.

The genes are TRBV5-1 and TRBJ1-2, with D perhaps matching TRBD1 (6 bases). Trimming took 2 bases from V and 4 from J, leaving 9 bases between them. CDR1 and CDR2 (germline): SGHRS, YFSETQ. CDR3 size: 13 residues. The CDR3 loop reads CASSFPDSYGYTF. In DNA form, the CDR3 reads TGCGCCAGCAGCTTCCCGGACAGCTATGGCTACACCTTC.